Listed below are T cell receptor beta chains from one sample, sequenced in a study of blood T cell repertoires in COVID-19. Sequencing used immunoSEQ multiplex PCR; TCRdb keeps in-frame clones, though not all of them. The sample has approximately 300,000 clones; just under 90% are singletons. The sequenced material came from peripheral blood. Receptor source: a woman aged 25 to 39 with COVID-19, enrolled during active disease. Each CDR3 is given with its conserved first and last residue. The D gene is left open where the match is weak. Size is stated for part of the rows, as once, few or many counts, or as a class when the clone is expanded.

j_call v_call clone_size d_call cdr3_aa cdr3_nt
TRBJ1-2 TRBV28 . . CASSLLGPGDYGYTF TGTGCCAGCAGTTTATTGGGGCCAGGGGACTATGGCTACACCTTC
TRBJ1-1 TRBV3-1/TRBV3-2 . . CASSQGALIASLNTEAFF TGTGCCAGCAGCCAAGGTGCGCTTATCGCCTCTTTGAACACTGAAGCTTTCTTT
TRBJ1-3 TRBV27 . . CASSRLGTLSGNTIYF TGTGCCAGCAGTCGCCTAGGGACTCTCTCTGGAAACACCATATATTTT
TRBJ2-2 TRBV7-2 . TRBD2 CASSFSGGVNTGELFF TGTGCCAGCAGCTTTAGCGGGGGGGTTAACACCGGGGAGCTGTTTTTT
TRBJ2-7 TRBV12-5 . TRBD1 CASGLGQGFYDEQYF TGTGCTAGTGGATTAGGACAGGGCTTTTACGACGAGCAGTACTTC
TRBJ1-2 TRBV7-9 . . CASAQGPTSYGYTF TGTGCCAGCGCACAGGGCCCCACAAGCTATGGCTACACCTTC
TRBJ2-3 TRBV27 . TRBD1 CASRKTGGWDTQYF TGTGCCAGCAGAAAGACAGGGGGCTGGGATACGCAGTATTTT
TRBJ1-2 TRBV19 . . CASSYDRYYGYTF TGTGCCAGTAGTTACGACAGATACTATGGCTACACCTTC
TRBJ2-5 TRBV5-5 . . CASSLEHLLETQYF TGTGCCAGCAGCTTGGAACATCTCCTGGAGACCCAGTACTTC
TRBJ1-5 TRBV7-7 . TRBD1 CASSFPGQGCNQPQHF TGTGCCAGCAGCTTCCCGGGACAGGGATGCAATCAGCCCCAGCATTTT
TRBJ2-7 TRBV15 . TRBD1 CATSRVPGQEYEQYF TGTGCCACCAGCAGAGTACCGGGACAGGAATACGAGCAGTACTTC
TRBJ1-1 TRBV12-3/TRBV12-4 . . CASSLGPEAFF TGTGCCAGCAGTTTAGGGCCTGAAGCTTTCTTT
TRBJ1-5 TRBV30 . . CAWSSGVYSNQPQHF TGTGCCTGGAGCTCAGGGGTTTATAGCAATCAGCCCCAGCATTTT
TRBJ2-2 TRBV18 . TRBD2 CASSLWTSGGRTTGELFF TGTGCCAGCTCATTATGGACTAGCGGGGGCCGAACTACCGGGGAGCTGTTTTTT
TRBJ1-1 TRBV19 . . CASTTGSPNTEAFF TGTGCCAGTACCACGGGAAGCCCGAACACTGAAGCTTTCTTT
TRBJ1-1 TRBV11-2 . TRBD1 CASSRNIPGQGNTEAFF TGTGCCAGCAGCCGAAACATCCCGGGACAGGGGAACACTGAAGCTTTCTTT
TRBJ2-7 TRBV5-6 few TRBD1 CASSGLRQGDSSYEQYF TGTGCCAGCAGCGGACTAAGACAGGGGGATAGCTCCTACGAGCAGTACTTC
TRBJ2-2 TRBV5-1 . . CASRTAEGGELFF TGCGCCAGCAGGACGGCCGAGGGCGGGGAGCTGTTTTTT
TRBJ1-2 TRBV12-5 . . CASGSSLAYGYTF TGTGCTAGTGGTTCCTCTTTGGCATATGGCTACACCTTC
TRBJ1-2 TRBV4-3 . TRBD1 CASSQLGTGYGYTF TGCGCCAGCAGCCAACTTGGGACAGGCTATGGCTACACCTTC
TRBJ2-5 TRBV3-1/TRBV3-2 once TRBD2 CASSHRLAGGIRETQYF TGTGCCAGCAGCCATCGACTAGCGGGGGGGATTCGGGAGACCCAGTACTTC
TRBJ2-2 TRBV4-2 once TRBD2 CASSQDRGAGELFF TGTGCCAGCAGCCAAGATCGGGGGGCCGGGGAGCTGTTTTTT
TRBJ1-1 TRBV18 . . CASSQTRGNMGTEAFF TGTGCCAGCTCCCAGACTCGGGGTAATATGGGCACTGAAGCTTTCTTT
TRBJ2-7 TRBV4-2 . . CASSQVRGAEQYF TGTGCCAGCAGCCAAGTCAGGGGGGCCGAGCAGTACTTC
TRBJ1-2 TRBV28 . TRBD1 CASSSDRGPFNYGYTF TGTGCCAGCAGTTCGGACAGGGGGCCCTTTAACTATGGCTACACCTTC
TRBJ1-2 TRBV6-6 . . CASSPPKTGPIRYGYTF TGTGCCAGCAGTCCTCCTAAGACAGGTCCCATTCGGTATGGCTACACCTTC
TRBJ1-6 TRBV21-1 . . CASSKGGEGSSPLHF TGTGCCAGCAGCAAAGGTGGGGAGGGATCATCACCCCTCCACTTT
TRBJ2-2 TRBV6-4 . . CASSLRAGVDTGELFF TGTGCCAGCAGTCTGAGGGCAGGGGTAGACACCGGGGAGCTGTTTTTT
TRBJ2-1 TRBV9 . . CASSVVSGDHNEQFF TGTGCCAGCAGCGTAGTCTCAGGGGACCACAATGAGCAGTTCTTC
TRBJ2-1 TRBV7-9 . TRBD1 CASSPLPGQVSGNEQFF TGTGCCAGCAGCCCCCTCCCGGGACAGGTCTCGGGAAATGAGCAGTTCTTC
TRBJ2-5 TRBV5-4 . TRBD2 CASSFGGGSLKETQYF TGTGCCAGCAGCTTCGGGGGGGGCAGCCTGAAAGAGACCCAGTACTTC
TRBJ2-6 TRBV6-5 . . CASSLQGWANVLTF TGTGCCAGCAGTTTACAGGGTTGGGCCAACGTCCTGACTTTC
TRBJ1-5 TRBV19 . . CASSREQGFEQPQHF TGTGCCAGTAGTAGAGAACAGGGATTCGAACAGCCCCAGCATTTT
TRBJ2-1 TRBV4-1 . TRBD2 CASSHLPQGLDGNNEQFF TGCGCCAGCAGCCATCTCCCCCAAGGACTAGATGGGAACAATGAGCAGTTCTTC
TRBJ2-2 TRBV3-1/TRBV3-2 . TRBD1 CASSRQGAAGELFF TGTGCCAGCAGCCGACAGGGGGCCGCCGGGGAGCTGTTTTTT
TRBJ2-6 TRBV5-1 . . CASSLGGGAGANVLTF TGCGCCAGCAGCTTGGGTGGGGGCGCTGGGGCCAACGTCCTGACTTTC
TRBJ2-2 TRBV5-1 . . CASSLVAVPGELFF TGCGCCAGCAGCTTGGTAGCTGTTCCCGGGGAGCTGTTTTTT
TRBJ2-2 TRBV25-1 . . CASSEIGVTTGELFF TGTGCCAGCAGTGAAATAGGCGTTACGACTGGGGAGCTGTTTTTT
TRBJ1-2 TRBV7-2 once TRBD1 CASSLDRGDYGYTF TGTGCCAGCAGCTTAGACAGGGGAGACTATGGCTACACCTTC
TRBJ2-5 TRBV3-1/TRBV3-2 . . CASSQVRHRGETQYF TGTGCCAGCAGCCAAGTTCGGCATCGGGGGGAGACCCAGTACTTC
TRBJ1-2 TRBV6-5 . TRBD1 CASSYNPTGRDGYTF TGTGCCAGCAGTTACAACCCGACAGGGCGGGATGGCTACACCTTC
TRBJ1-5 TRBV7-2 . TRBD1 CASSSDRAGSQPQHF TGTGCCAGCAGCTCAGACAGGGCGGGAAGTCAGCCCCAGCATTTT
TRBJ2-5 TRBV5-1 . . CASSLEGVGLETQYF TGCGCCAGCAGCTTGGAGGGGGTAGGTCTCGAGACCCAGTACTTC
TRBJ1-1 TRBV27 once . CASSLRMNTEAFF TGTGCCAGCAGTCTCAGAATGAACACTGAAGCTTTCTTT
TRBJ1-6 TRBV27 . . CASSLRDYSPLHF TGTGCCAGCAGTTTACGGGACTATTCACCCCTCCACTTT
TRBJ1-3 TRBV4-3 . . CASSQDPSSSGNTIYF TGCGCCAGCAGCCAAGACCCCTCCAGCTCTGGAAACACCATATATTTT
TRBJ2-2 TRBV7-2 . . CASSPGRANTGELFF TGTGCCAGCAGCCCCGGGAGAGCGAACACCGGGGAGCTGTTTTTT
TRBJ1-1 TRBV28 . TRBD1 CASSPDRGVRITEAFF TGTGCCAGCAGTCCGGACAGGGGAGTTAGGATCACTGAAGCTTTCTTT
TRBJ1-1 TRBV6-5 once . CASSSGWTEAFF TGTGCCAGCAGTTCAGGGTGGACTGAAGCTTTCTTT
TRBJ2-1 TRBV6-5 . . CASSYSQGIEQFF TGTGCCAGCAGTTACAGCCAGGGGATTGAGCAGTTCTTC
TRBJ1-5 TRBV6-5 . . CASIPGHTNQPQHF TGTGCCAGCATCCCGGGACACACTAATCAGCCCCAGCATTTT
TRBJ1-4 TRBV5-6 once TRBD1 CASSPRTGLGEKLFF TGTGCCAGCAGCCCCAGGACAGGTTTGGGAGAAAAACTGTTTTTT
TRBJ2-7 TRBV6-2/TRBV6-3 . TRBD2 CASSYPWGRGPYEQYF TGTGCCAGCAGTTACCCCTGGGGGAGGGGCCCCTACGAGCAGTACTTC
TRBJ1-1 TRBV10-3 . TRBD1 CAISGTVKNTEAFF TGTGCCATCAGCGGGACAGTCAAAAACACTGAAGCTTTCTTT
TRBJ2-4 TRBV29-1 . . CSVEDNGMGYF TGCAGCGTTGAAGATAACGGGATGGGGTACTTC
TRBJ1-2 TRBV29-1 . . CSALVGPSYGYTF TGCAGCGCCCTGGTGGGGCCGAGCTATGGCTACACCTTC